The 23 T cell receptor beta chains presented below share a single source sample, sequenced in a study of T-cell reconstitution after alpha-beta-depleted transplantation in children. Unique molecular identifiers were incorporated into the prepared TCRbeta library. TCRdb reanalysed the PCR reads using MiXCR and keeps one entry per CDR3 protein. The sample yields about 340,000 distinct CDR3 sequences, 10% to 15% seen once. The material sequenced was PBMCs, taken from the stem cell graft. The receptors here all came from a human donor who donated a stem cell graft to a child with Fanconi anemia.

Concerning this clonotype itself: A much larger clonotype is one base distant, so this may be a read error. The V call is TRBV27, the J call TRBJ1-5, with D perhaps matching TRBD1 (6 bases). This CDR3 comprises 14 residues. The V and J ends lost 2 bases and 3 bases respectively, with 8 bases between them. Germline CDR1 reads MNHEY; CDR2 reads SMNVEV (reference sequence). The CDR3 loop reads CASSLQGPNQPQHF. In DNA, the CDR3 is TGTGCCAGCAGTTTACAGGGGCCCAATCAGCCCCAGCATTTT.

This clonotype occurred many times. The gene calls are TRBV6-1 and TRBJ2-1, with D possibly TRBD2 on 7 matching bases. The CDR3 loop spans 16 amino acids. CDR1 is MNHNS, CDR2 SASEGT, per germline. The germline V and J ends were trimmed by 6 bases and 5 bases, with 20 bases remaining between them. For the CDR3, the DNA is TGTGCCAGCAGACCGCATGCGGGGGCCAAAGACAATGAGCAGTTCTTC. Translated, it gives CASRPHAGAKDNEQFF.

The chain uses TRBV7-6 and TRBJ1-1; tentative D call: TRBD1 (5 bases). There are 15 residues in the CDR3. Trimming stripped 3 bases from V and 5 bases from J, with 16 bases between. Germline V lookup: CDR1 SGHVS, CDR2 FNYEAQ. The CDR3, as DNA: TGTGCCAGCAGCTTGGGTATAGGAAAGGGGACTGAAGCTTTCTTT. Translated: CASSLGIGKGTEAFF.

This clonotype came up a few times. This chain connects TRBV20-1 to TRBJ1-1; D unresolved. The CDR3 spans 14 residues. Germline V gene data show CDR1 as DFQATT and CDR2 as SNEGSKA (reference sequence). V was cut by 6 bases and J by 2 bases, with 16 bases left in between. In DNA form, the CDR3 reads TGCAGTGCCCGGTCAGGAGCCTCTAACACTGAAGCTTTCTTT. It is translated as CSARSGASNTEAFF.

The table lists this clonotype with a few counts. The chain recombines TRBV27 with TRBJ2-3; 9 bases map to TRBD1. This CDR3 region has 18 residues. CDR1 and CDR2 (germline): MNHEY, SMNVEV (reference sequence). J gave up 2 bases and V 6 bases, and 15 bases lay outside the gene matches. CDR3 nucleotide sequence: TGTGCCAGCAGCCTCGGGACAGGGACCCCCAAAGACACAGATACGCAGTATTTT. Translated: CASSLGTGTPKDTDTQYF.

This chain joins TRBV14 and TRBJ1-3; D possibly corresponds to TRBD1 (5 bases). Germline assignment: CDR1 SGHDN and CDR2 FVKESK. V shed 0 bases and J shed 4 bases, with 7 bases lying between them. The CDR3 has 14 amino acids. The CDR3 sequence is CASSQDYRGNTIYF. The CDR3 nucleotides are TGTGCCAGCAGCCAAGATTACAGGGGAAACACCATATATTTT.

The CDR3 loop is CASSYGWLGNTEAFF. In DNA form, the CDR3 reads TGTGCCAGCAGTTACGGTTGGCTCGGGAACACTGAAGCTTTCTTT. The rearrangement uses TRBV6-2 or TRBV6-3 and TRBJ1-1, with D unclear. With 2 bases removed from V and 1 base from J, the gap between germline ends came to 11 bases. The germline CDR1 and CDR2 sequences are MNHEY and SVGEGT. The CDR3 is 15 residues long.

The chain combines TRBV4-3 with TRBJ1-2; no definite D call. This CDR3 has 13 residues. The germline CDR1 and CDR2 sequences are LGHNA and YSLEER. Trimming stripped 1 base from V and 1 base from J, with 4 bases between. Written as DNA, the CDR3 is TGCGCCAGCAGCCAAGGACATAACTATGGCTACACCTTC. This gives the protein CASSQGHNYGYTF.

This chain joins TRBV4-3 and TRBJ1-4; D might be TRBD1 (6 bases). In germline, CDR1 is LGHNA, CDR2 YSLEER. CDR3 length: 18 residues. With 0 bases removed from V and 0 bases from J, the gap between germline ends came to 14 bases. The CDR3 sequence is CASSQDQGSSATNEKLFF. In nucleotides, the CDR3 is TGCGCCAGCAGCCAAGATCAGGGGTCTTCTGCAACTAATGAAAAACTGTTTTTT.

The count of this clonotype is one. V and J are TRBV11-2 and TRBJ2-3, with unresolved D. Germline V gene lookup returns CDR1 SGHAT and CDR2 FQNNGV. The CDR3 runs 16 residues. Trimming took 1 base from V and 0 from J, leaving 11 bases between them. The CDR3 DNA sequence: TGTGCCAGCAGCTTAGGCGGCGCCGGAAGCACAGATACGCAGTATTTT. Translating it yields CASSLGGAGSTDTQYF.

J is TRBJ2-1 and V is TRBV7-8; TRBD2 aligns across 9 bases. The germline gives CDR1 SGHVS, CDR2 FQNEAQ. Unmatched junction bases numbered 8, after V lost 2 bases and J lost 0 bases. This CDR3 region has 18 residues. DNA of the CDR3: TGTGCCAGCAGCTTAACCTTTGGGCGGGGGGGCTCCTACAATGAGCAGTTCTTC. Translated: CASSLTFGRGGSYNEQFF.

CDR3 sequence reads: CASSYQLGEEAFF. For the CDR3, the DNA is TGTGCCAGCAGCTACCAATTGGGGGAAGAAGCTTTCTTT. V gene TRBV11-2 combines with J gene TRBJ1-1, with D tentatively TRBD1 (5 bases). The CDR3 runs 13 residues. V lost 4 bases and J 8 bases, leaving 14 bases between the germline ends. Per the germline V gene, CDR1 is SGHAT and CDR2 is FQNNGV.

This clonotype was seen more than once but under ten times. The gene calls are TRBV25-1 and TRBJ2-4; TRBD2 agrees at 12 bases. Trimming cost V 5 bases and J 8 bases; bases outside gene matches: 4. The CDR3 loop spans 14 amino acids. Germline values: CDR1 MGHDK, CDR2 SYGVNS. CDR3 residues: CASSSTSGGYIQYF. DNA for the CDR3: TGTGCCAGCAGTTCGACTAGCGGGGGCTACATTCAGTACTTC. The full variable domain, its missing parts supplied by reference TRBV25-1 and TRBJ2-4, is EADIYQTPRYLVIGTGKKITLECSQTMGHDKMYWYQQDPGMELHLIHYSYGVNSTEKGDLSSESTVSRIRTEHFPLTLESARPSHTSQYLCASSSTSGGYIQYFGAGTRLSVL.

Ten or more counts support this clonotype. This sequence joins TRBV12-3 or TRBV12-4 and TRBJ1-1; tentatively, D is TRBD1 (5 bases). This CDR3 is 14 amino acids long. The V end was cut by 6 bases, the J end by 4 bases, with 15 bases between. CDR3 sequence reads: CASSRFQGSTEAFF. The CDR3 nucleotides are TGTGCCAGCAGCCGTTTTCAGGGAAGCACTGAAGCTTTCTTT.

This clonotype was seen a few times. This chain connects TRBV20-1 to TRBJ1-1; TRBD1 matches at 8 bases. The CDR3 is 15 residues long. Germline trimming cut 0 bases from V and 0 bases from J; bases unmatched to any gene: 3. The germline V gene encodes CDR1 DFQATT and CDR2 SNEGSKA (reference sequence). CDR3 in DNA: TGCAGTGCTAGAGAACAGGGGGTGTTGAACACTGAAGCTTTCTTT. Residues: CSAREQGVLNTEAFF.

This clonotype was seen ten or more times. The chain is built from TRBV5-1 and TRBJ2-2, with TRBD1 matching over 8 bases. This CDR3 spans 15 amino acids. Trimming cost V 2 bases and J 6 bases; bases outside gene matches: 6. Germline values: CDR1 SGHRS, CDR2 YFSETQ. CDR3 protein: CASSFRTGRAGELFF. In DNA, the CDR3 is TGCGCCAGCAGCTTCCGGACAGGGCGGGCCGGGGAGCTGTTTTTT.

This clonotype was counted at least ten times. The chain employs TRBV20-1 and TRBJ1-5; D unresolved. The V gene lost 3 bases and the J gene lost 4 bases, with 13 bases spanning the gap. Germline CDR1 reads DFQATT; CDR2 reads SNEGSKA (reference sequence). This CDR3 comprises 14 residues. CDR3 in amino acids: CSASGSAENQPQHF. The DNA of the CDR3 is TGCAGTGCTAGTGGGTCGGCAGAAAATCAGCCCCAGCATTTT.

This clonotype was counted ten times or more. V gene TRBV7-9 combines with J gene TRBJ1-3; D possibly corresponds to TRBD1 (5 bases). CDR1 is SEHNR and CDR2 is FQNEAQ in the germline V gene (reference sequence). Trimming took off 3 bases at V and 4 bases at J, with 19 bases between the two ends. There are 17 residues in the CDR3. The CDR3 is CASSFASKGTGGNTIYF. The CDR3 bases are TGTGCCAGCAGCTTCGCCTCTAAGGGGACTGGCGGAAACACCATATATTTT.

This clonotype was counted a few times. The V call is TRBV5-8, the J call TRBJ1-4, with D tentatively TRBD1 (6 bases). The CDR3 runs 14 residues. Per germline, CDR1 SGHTS and CDR2 YDEGEE. The V gene lost 0 bases and the J gene lost 7 bases, with 10 bases spanning the gap. This chain's CDR3 is CASSLDREGEKLFF. The CDR3 DNA follows: TGTGCCAGCAGCTTGGACAGGGAAGGTGAAAAACTGTTTTTT.

The sample holds a few counts of this clonotype. The rearrangement uses TRBV10-3 and TRBJ2-5; D may be TRBD2 (5 bases). The CDR3 consists of 13 residues. From germline, CDR1 is ENHRY and CDR2 SYGVKD. V was cut by 7 bases and J by 1 base, with 10 bases left in between. The CDR3 DNA reads as TGTGCCATCAAGGGTAGCGTCCAAGAGACCCAGTACTTC. Translation gives CAIKGSVQETQYF.

This CDR3 reads CASSQNQYTVGYTF. The CDR3 nucleotides read TGCGCCAGCAGCCAAAATCAATACACAGTGGGCTACACCTTC. V and J are TRBV4-1 and TRBJ1-2; unclear D gene. This CDR3 has 14 amino acids. Germline V gene data show CDR1 as MGHRA and CDR2 as YSYEKL. Between the trimmed V and J ends, which lost 2 bases and 8 bases, there was a span of 15 bases.

This clonotype was observed many times. The chain combines TRBV27 with TRBJ1-2, with D possibly being TRBD1 (6 bases). The CDR3 extends over 15 amino acids. CDR1 is MNHEY, CDR2 SMNVEV, per germline (reference sequence). V lost 0 bases to trimming and J lost 1 base, with 9 bases between them. The CDR3 DNA reads TGTGCCAGCAGTTTATCGGGGGCGGTTAACTATGGCTACACCTTC. It encodes CASSLSGAVNYGYTF.

The V call is TRBV6-1, the J call TRBJ2-1; 8 nucleotides agree with TRBD1. This CDR3 is built from 14 residues. Germline V gene data show CDR1 as MNHNS and CDR2 as SASEGT. Unmatched junction bases numbered 2, after V lost 3 bases and J lost 4 bases. Here the CDR3 DNA reads TGTGCCAGCAGTGAGACAGGGGCATACAATGAGCAGTTCTTC. Its protein product is CASSETGAYNEQFF.